This T cell receptor (beta chain) was profiled in a study of T cells in Graves' hyperthyroidism and ophthalmopathy. The cohort's ophthalmopathy patients, a group with duration under 3 months, had a Clinical Activity Score of at least 3 and a NOSPECS grade of at least 4. Using RNA transcripts as the source, TCR beta CDR3 regions were amplified. HTBI primers were employed in a first-round RT-PCR of the TCR CDR3. In TCRdb, the multiplex PCR reads were re-called with MiXCR into one record per CDR3 protein. The table includes about 640,000 distinct CDR3 sequences, around 21% detected once. General study findings and limits: Expanded thyroid clonotypes (above 0.001) were mostly also found in blood.

Notes on this clonotype: As yet, its antigen is unknown.

Germline CDR1 reads KGHDR; CDR2 reads SFDVKD. V gave up 3 bases and J gave up 1 base, with 11 bases separating them. The CDR3 covers 15 residues. Sequencing input: blood. The chain links TRBV24-1 to TRBJ2-5, with a tentative D call TRBD2 (6 bases). This TCR came from a young man with Graves' ophthalmopathy. Here the CDR3 DNA reads TGTGCCACCAGTGATGCGGGACGGAGCCAAGAGACCCAGTACTTC. Residues: CATSDAGRSQETQYF.